These 17 T cell receptor beta chains share one sample of origin, sequenced in a study of shared clonotypes between healthy human individuals (dated by TCRdb to the early 2020s). Library generation was performed with the immunoSEQ multiplex PCR assay. Drawn from immuneACCESS, this table holds only the in-frame rearrangements with V and J called that TCRdb kept. Clones are partly lost; checked studies trace under half to an unresolved V gene and leave the rest unexplained. This sample holds 2,500,000 or so clones; roughly 93% were observed only once. The ten largest make up 0.36% of the sample. Material: naive CD4+ T cells from PBMCs. The sample's cell subset or site label, decoded: CD45RA+ positively selected. The receptor source for this set is a man between 18 and 35 years old in good health. Some clones in this sample may be carry-over from other donors' samples.

The gene calls are TRBV28 and TRBJ2-2; TRBD2 agrees at 10 bases. The junction had 18 bases not matched to a gene; V was cut back by 7 bases and J by 1 base. CDR1 MDHEN and CDR2 SYDVKM come from the germline V gene. The CDR3 has 20 amino acids. DNA for the CDR3: TGTGCCAGCACCCCTCAATGGTCACTAGCGGGAAGAATGAACACCGGGGAGCTGTTTTTT. This encodes CASTPQWSLAGRMNTGELFF.

Comments on this clone: At the DNA level, this CDR3 is encoded by other sequences in the same sample as well. The chain combines TRBV2 with TRBJ2-5; perhaps TRBD1 as D (5 bases). The CDR3 spans 12 residues. Germline V gives CDR1 SNHLY, CDR2 FYNNEI. Deletions cut 3 bases from V and 6 bases from J, with 8 bases between. The CDR3 here is CASSDRVQTQYF. The CDR3 nucleotides read TGTGCCAGCAGTGACAGGGTTCAGACCCAGTACTTC.

V and J are TRBV28 and TRBJ1-2; no clear D gene. The CDR3 runs 12 residues. Germline V gene sequence: CDR1 MDHEN, CDR2 SYDVKM. Trimming cost V 5 bases and J 3 bases, with 7 bases left between them. In DNA form, the CDR3 reads TGTGCCAGCAGTGTAAGGGACTATGGCTACACCTTC. Amino acids: CASSVRDYGYTF.

Details on this clone: The sample has other DNA sequences that encode this CDR3 too. The rearrangement links TRBV6-5 to TRBJ1-1; D remains ambiguous. V gave up 0 bases and J gave up 1 base, with 6 bases separating them. CDR1 is MNHEY and CDR2 is SVGAGI in the germline V gene. The length of the CDR3 is 14 residues. CDR3 nucleotide sequence: TGTGCCAGCAGTTACTCCGGATGGAACACTGAAGCTTTCTTT. Encoded protein: CASSYSGWNTEAFF.

V gene TRBV28 combines with J gene TRBJ1-2, with D possibly being TRBD1 (6 bases). Per the germline V gene, CDR1 is MDHEN and CDR2 is SYDVKM. The V end was cut by 3 bases, the J end by 8 bases, with 13 bases between. CDR3 length: 13 amino acids. CDR3 DNA sequence: TGTGCCAGCAGTTTCACCAACAGGGACGGCTACACCTTC. This translates into CASSFTNRDGYTF.

This clone was found once. V usage is TRBV28 and J usage is TRBJ1-1; D gene unclear. The CDR3 consists of 12 residues. V was cut by 7 bases and J by 0 bases, with 6 bases left in between. CDR1 is MDHEN, CDR2 SYDVKM, per germline. CDR3 amino acids: CASKAVNTEAFF. The CDR3 DNA reads as TGTGCCAGCAAAGCGGTGAACACTGAAGCTTTCTTT. The complete variable domain, with remaining parts taken from reference TRBV28 and TRBJ1-1, reads DVKVTQSSRYLVKRTGEKVFLECVQDMDHENMFWYRQDPGLGLRLIYFSYDVKMKEKGDIPEGYSVSREKKERFSLILESASTNQTSMYLCASKAVNTEAFFGQGTRLTVV.

This chain connects TRBV5-4 to TRBJ1-4; tentatively, D is TRBD1 (6 bases). The germline CDR1 and CDR2 sequences are SGHNT and YYREEE (reference sequence). V was shortened by 2 bases and J by 7 bases, with 15 bases between the two germline ends. This CDR3 region has 15 residues. CDR3 region: CASSFGGAFGEKLFF. In DNA form, the CDR3 reads TGTGCCAGCAGCTTCGGGGGCGCGTTCGGTGAAAAACTGTTTTTT.

This sequence joins TRBV18 and TRBJ2-7; 9 bases match TRBD2. The CDR3 runs 16 residues. Germline V gene sequence: CDR1 KGHSH, CDR2 LQKENI. J lost 0 bases, V lost 2 bases, and 5 bases had no gene match. The CDR3 protein is CASSPDRLAASYEQYF. In DNA form, the CDR3 reads TGTGCCAGCTCACCAGATCGACTAGCGGCCTCCTACGAGCAGTACTTC. Using reference TRBV18 and TRBJ2-7 for the parts outside the CDR3, the full variable domain is NAGVMQNPRHLVRRRGQEARLRCSPMKGHSHVYWYRQLPEEGLKFMVYLQKENIIDESGMPKERFSAEFPKEGPSILRIQQVVRGDSAAYFCASSPDRLAASYEQYFGPGTRLTVT.

The chain recombines TRBV28 with TRBJ2-1; 8 bases are a match to TRBD2. Germline loops: CDR1 MDHEN, CDR2 SYDVKM. There are 17 residues in the CDR3. The V segment lost 3 bases and the J segment 6 bases; nucleotides outside the gene matches: 13. The CDR3 loop reads CASSLTRGTRGLNEQFF. CDR3 DNA: TGTGCCAGCAGTTTGACCCGGGGGACTAGAGGCCTCAATGAGCAGTTCTTC.

This clone was picked up a small number of times. J is TRBJ2-7 and V is TRBV29-1; D remains unclear. Looked up from germline, CDR1 is SQVTM and CDR2 is ANQGSEA. Deletions cut 5 bases from V and 4 bases from J, with 15 bases between. CDR3 length: 13 amino acids. CDR3 DNA: TGCAGCGTTAGAAGGGCCCAGCCTTACGAGCAGTACTTC. Amino acids: CSVRRAQPYEQYF.

This rearrangement joins TRBV6-4 to TRBJ2-3, with 7 bases identical to TRBD2. V was clipped by 3 bases and J by 1 base; unmatched bases: 7. Germline CDR1 reads MRHNA; CDR2 reads SNTAGT. This CDR3 spans 16 amino acids. The CDR3 DNA sequence: TGTGCCAGCAGTGAAGGGCGAGCGGGACGCACAGATACGCAGTATTTT. This sequence encodes CASSEGRAGRTDTQYF.

A word on this clone: Other nucleotide sequences from this sample produce the same CDR3. The CDR3 sequence is CASSPPAGDTQYF. CDR3 sequence (DNA): TGTGCCAGCTCACCACCAGCCGGGGATACGCAGTATTTT. The chain joins TRBV18 to TRBJ2-3; D unclear. This CDR3 contains 13 residues. V gave up 0 bases and J gave up 6 bases, with 7 bases separating them. Germline V gene sequence: CDR1 KGHSH, CDR2 LQKENI.

The V call is TRBV28, the J call TRBJ1-4; D may be TRBD1 (5 bases). In germline, CDR1 is MDHEN, CDR2 SYDVKM. The V and J ends lost 7 bases and 7 bases respectively, with 10 bases between them. The CDR3 runs 12 residues. The CDR3 DNA sequence: TGTGCCAGCACCAGACAGAGTGAAAAACTGTTTTTT. Protein: CASTRQSEKLFF.

The chain is built from TRBV6-6 and TRBJ2-1; D not resolved. The length of the CDR3 is 14 residues. Per the germline V gene, CDR1 is MNHNY and CDR2 is SVGAGI (reference sequence). The V and J ends lost 3 bases and 3 bases respectively, with 9 bases between them. The CDR3 DNA is TGTGCCAGCAGTTATGACGGCGGCTACAATGAGCAGTTCTTC. This encodes CASSYDGGYNEQFF.

The chain employs TRBV5-1 and TRBJ2-1; D unclear. CDR1 is SGHRS and CDR2 is YFSETQ in the germline V gene. The CDR3 runs 13 residues. V dropped 4 bases and J dropped 6 bases, with 11 bases sitting between them. CDR3: CASSADGSNEQFF. The CDR3 DNA reads as TGCGCCAGCAGCGCGGACGGCTCCAATGAGCAGTTCTTC.

Details on this clone: The same CDR3 is also encoded by other DNA sequences in this sample. V is TRBV5-5 and J is TRBJ1-5; 9 bases map to TRBD1. The ends lost 3 bases at V and 2 bases at J; junction bases unmatched: 0. The CDR3 is made up of 14 amino acids. In germline, CDR1 is SGHKS, CDR2 YYEKEE (reference sequence). In DNA, the CDR3 is TGTGCCAGCAGCTGGGACAGGGGCAATCAGCCCCAGCATTTT. This encodes CASSWDRGNQPQHF.

The table lists this clone with a few counts. CDR3 nucleotide sequence: TGTGCCAGCAGTTGGACAGGGGCTGAAGCTTTCTTT. This gives the protein CASSWTGAEAFF. The chain is built from TRBV5-5 and TRBJ1-1, with TRBD1 identical over 9 bases. Germline CDR1 and CDR2: SGHKS and YYEKEE (reference sequence). This CDR3 has 12 residues. V lost 5 bases, J lost 6 bases, and 2 bases stayed unmatched.